Listed below are T cell receptor beta chains from one sample, sequenced in a study of CXCR4 blockade with PD-1 therapy in pancreatic cancer. The assay was immunoSEQ multiplex PCR, and TCRdb's table has in-frame clones only and misses some. The table includes around 1,600 clones, over 40% detected once. The sequenced material came from tumor tissue. These receptor sequences come from a human donor with pancreatic ductal adenocarcinoma. Both conserved end residues are part of each CDR3. A D gene is named only where the DNA matches it firmly. The size entry is marked missing in some rows and otherwise reads once, few, many or a size class.

few	NA	TRBV6-8	TRBJ1-1	CASREGGKMVNTEAFF	TGTGCCAGCAGGGAAGGGGGGAAGATGGTGAACACTGAAGCTTTCTTT
NA	NA	TRBV6-8	TRBJ2-3	CASSYSPLQDTQYF	TGTGCCAGCAGTTACTCACCCCTACAGGATACGCAGTATTTT
NA	NA	TRBV30	TRBJ1-5	CAWSVEGNQPQHF	TGTGCCTGGAGTGTAGAGGGTAATCAGCCCCAGCATTTT
NA	NA	TRBV2	TRBJ1-6	CASSPLSSYNSPLHF	TGTGCCAGCAGCCCCCTAAGCTCCTATAATTCACCCCTCCACTTT
medium-sized	TRBD1	TRBV11-3	TRBJ2-5	CASSGGQGTETQYF	TGTGCCAGCAGCGGGGGACAGGGAACCGAGACCCAGTACTTC
NA	TRBD1	TRBV11-3	TRBJ2-5	CASSIRQGAETQYF	TGTGCCAGCAGCATCCGACAGGGCGCGGAGACCCAGTACTTC
few	NA	TRBV19	TRBJ1-2	CASSIRGSYGYTF	TGTGCCAGTAGTATACGAGGGAGCTATGGCTACACCTTC
NA	NA	TRBV11-3	TRBJ2-4	CASSLVGGSENIQYF	TGTGCCAGCAGCTTAGTGGGTGGATCGGAAAACATTCAGTACTTC
NA	TRBD2	TRBV18	TRBJ2-7	CASSPLGTSGSEQYF	TGTGCCAGCTCACCACTCGGGACTAGCGGGAGCGAGCAGTACTTC
few	NA	TRBV6-8	TRBJ2-5	CASRLTARGQETQYF	TGTGCCAGCAGGTTGACCGCCAGGGGTCAAGAGACCCAGTACTTC
NA	NA	TRBV19	TRBJ2-1	CASSQGGSYNEQFF	TGTGCCAGCTCTCAGGGGGGGTCCTACAATGAGCAGTTCTTC
NA	NA	TRBV30	TRBJ1-3	CAWTRVRAGNTIYF	TGTGCCTGGACCCGAGTCAGGGCTGGAAACACCATATATTTT
NA	TRBD1	TRBV29-1	TRBJ2-5	CSVTGAQETQYF	TGCAGCGTTACAGGGGCCCAAGAGACCCAGTACTTC
NA	NA	TRBV29-1	TRBJ2-3	CSVGSEGTDTQYF	TGCAGCGTTGGTTCTGAGGGCACAGATACGCAGTATTTT
NA	NA	TRBV6-8	TRBJ1-1	CASSRGVMNTEAFF	TGTGCCAGCAGCCGGGGGGTTATGAACACTGAAGCTTTCTTT
NA	NA	TRBV6-8	TRBJ2-2	CASSYSRNTGELFF	TGTGCCAGCAGTTACTCGAGGAACACCGGGGAGCTGTTTTTT
few	TRBD2	TRBV28	TRBJ2-1	CASTPGGASSYNEQFF	TGTGCCAGCACCCCGGGGGGGGCTAGCTCCTACAATGAGCAGTTCTTC
NA	TRBD1	TRBV18	TRBJ1-2	CASSRQGRYGYTF	TGTGCCAGCTCACGACAGGGTCGCTATGGCTACACCTTC
few	NA	TRBV6-8	TRBJ1-2	CASTPGGYGYTF	TGTGCCAGCACGCCGGGTGGGTATGGCTACACCTTC
NA	NA	TRBV11-3	TRBJ1-1	CASSYGRPGSTEAFF	TGTGCCAGCAGCTATGGACGACCGGGGAGCACTGAAGCTTTCTTT
medium-sized	NA	TRBV6-1	TRBJ1-2	CASSEARHYGYTF	TGTGCCAGCAGTGAAGCCAGGCACTATGGCTACACCTTC
few	NA	TRBV6-8	TRBJ2-2	CASMDGGANTGELFF	TGTGCCAGCATGGATGGGGGAGCGAACACCGGGGAGCTGTTTTTT
NA	NA	TRBV30	TRBJ1-4	CAWSAQRGEKLFF	TGTGCCTGGAGTGCCCAGCGGGGGGAAAAACTGTTTTTT
NA	TRBD1	TRBV11-3	TRBJ1-3	CASSFYRGGAGNTIYF	TGTGCCAGCAGCTTCTACAGGGGAGGGGCTGGAAACACCATATATTTT
NA	NA	TRBV23-1	TRBJ1-5	CASVPPLPGQPNQPQHF	TGCGCCAGCGTTCCCCCCCTCCCTGGACAGCCTAATCAGCCCCAGCATTTT
NA	NA	TRBV29-1	TRBJ2-3	CSVADRRGTDTQYF	TGCAGCGTTGCAGACAGGCGAGGCACAGATACGCAGTATTTT
NA	NA	TRBV2	TRBJ1-1	CASRPNTEQVAFF	TGTGCCAGCAGGCCAAACACAGAGCAGGTGGCTTTCTTT
few	NA	TRBV25-1	TRBJ2-1	CASSEYASSYDPYNEQFF	TGTGCCAGCAGTGAATATGCCTCTAGCTACGATCCCTACAATGAGCAGTTCTTC
once	NA	TRBV28	TRBJ2-2	CASSLAGATGELFF	TGTGCCAGCAGTTTAGCTGGGGCCACCGGGGAGCTGTTTTTT
NA	NA	TRBV6-8	TRBJ1-6	CASSTGGGGYNSPLHF	TGTGCCAGCAGTACCGGAGGGGGGGGGTATAATTCACCCCTCCACTTT
NA	NA	TRBV10-2	TRBJ2-5	CASTWAGSAGETQYF	TGCGCCAGCACTTGGGCGGGGAGTGCGGGAGAGACCCAGTACTTC
few	NA	TRBV19	TRBJ1-6	CASSRQSSYNSPLHF	TGTGCCAGTAGTCGACAGAGCTCCTATAATTCACCCCTCCACTTT
NA	NA	TRBV15	TRBJ1-1	CATSRDREGRPRAFF	TGTGCCACCAGCAGAGATAGGGAAGGACGGCCTCGGGCTTTCTTT
NA	TRBD1	TRBV19	TRBJ1-5	CASDRGSNQPQHF	TGTGCCAGTGACAGGGGTAGCAATCAGCCCCAGCATTTT
NA	TRBD1	TRBV18	TRBJ1-6	CASSPGTGAASPLHF	TGTGCCAGTTCACCCGGGACAGGGGCTGCTTCACCCCTCCACTTT
NA	TRBD1	TRBV18	TRBJ1-2	CASSPRQGEALGYTF	TGTGCCAGCTCACCACGGCAGGGGGAAGCCCTTGGCTACACCTTC
NA	NA	TRBV29-1	TRBJ2-6	CSVEIGGANVLTF	TGCAGCGTTGAAATTGGGGGGGCCAACGTCCTGACTTTC
NA	NA	TRBV19	TRBJ2-5	CATGRAYQETQYF	TGTGCCACCGGCCGGGCCTACCAAGAGACCCAGTACTTC